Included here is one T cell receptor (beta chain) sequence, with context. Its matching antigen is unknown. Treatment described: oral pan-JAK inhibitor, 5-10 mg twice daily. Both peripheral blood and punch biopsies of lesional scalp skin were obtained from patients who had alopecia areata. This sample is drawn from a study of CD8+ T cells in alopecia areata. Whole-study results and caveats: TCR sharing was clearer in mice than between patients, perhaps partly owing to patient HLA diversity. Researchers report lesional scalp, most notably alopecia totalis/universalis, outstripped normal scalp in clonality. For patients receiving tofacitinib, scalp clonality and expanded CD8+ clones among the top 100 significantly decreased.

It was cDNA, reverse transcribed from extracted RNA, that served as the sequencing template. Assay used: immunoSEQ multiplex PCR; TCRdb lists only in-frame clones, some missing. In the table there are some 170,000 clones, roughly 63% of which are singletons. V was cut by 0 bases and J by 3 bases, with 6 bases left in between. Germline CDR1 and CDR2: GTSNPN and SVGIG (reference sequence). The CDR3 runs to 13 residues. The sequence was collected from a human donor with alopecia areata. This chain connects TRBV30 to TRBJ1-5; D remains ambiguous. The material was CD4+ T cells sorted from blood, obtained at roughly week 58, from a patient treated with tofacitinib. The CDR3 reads CAWSVSLNQPQHF. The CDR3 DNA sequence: TGTGCCTGGAGTGTTAGCCTCAATCAGCCCCAGCATTTT.